This T cell receptor (beta chain) was identified during a study of cytomegalovirus exposure and HLA in healthy donors. Study context: Clustering assigned 70% to 90% of the roughly 420 genotyped donors to the Caucasian-associated ancestry cluster.

PCR amplification relied on 60 Vbeta primers (plus 13 Jbeta primers). Sequenced by immunoSEQ multiplex PCR; TCRdb stores in-frame clones only, minus some. The table lists roughly 120,000 clones, over 60% of them singletons. Whole-study findings and limits: A few CMV-associated chains were confirmed in vitro to be specific for CMV antigens. In all likelihood, a cluster of highly shared sequence variants was a sequencing artifact. Later, an analysis found that common viral pathogens appeared to be linked with several of the most significant clusters.

In germline, CDR1 is MNHEY, CDR2 SVGAGI. The germline V and J ends were trimmed by 2 bases and 4 bases, with 6 bases remaining between them. The CDR3 totals 13 residues. Turning to this clone: The antigen remains undetermined.

The chain uses TRBV6-5 and TRBJ1-3, with no clear D. What was sequenced was PBMCs. The TCR was taken from a man aged 50 or older in good health and CMV-seronegative. The CDR3 protein is CASSYTVGNTIYF. The CDR3 bases are TGTGCCAGCAGTTACACAGTGGGAAACACCATATATTTT.